This TCR beta chain was identified during a study of T-cell memory formation after mild COVID-19. Whole-study findings and limits: Mainly CM and EM harbored the contracting CD4+ clones; mainly EMRA harbored the CD8+ ones. Second-wave clones with a day 37 peak had unconfirmed SARS-CoV-2 specificity. Day 15 to 85 contractors were CD4/CD8 balanced; later expanders leaned CD4+.

5'RACE with constant-segment primers yielded barcoded, UMI-tagged TCR alpha and TCR beta cDNA libraries. TCRdb called the 5' RACE reads again in MiXCR, with one record for every CDR3 protein. The table has about 340,000 distinct CDR3 sequences, approximately 12% seen once. In this sample, this clonotype turned up a few times. What it binds is unknown. Trimming left V 5 bases short and J 8 bases short, with 16 bases between. Germline CDR1 and CDR2: MNHEY and SVGEGT. CDR3 length equals 15 residues. The chain couples TRBV6-2 or TRBV6-3 to TRBJ1-6; D is perhaps TRBD1 (5 bases). The receptor was derived from a man between 18 and 35 years old who had mild COVID-19 (a few samples of this study predate the infection). Cell type and time point are not known. Sequenced sample: PBMCs or a T cell subset sorted from them (not recorded which). CDR3 sequence: CASSVRDGRYSPLHF. DNA of the CDR3: TGTGCCAGCAGTGTCCGGGACGGACGTTATTCACCCCTCCACTTT.